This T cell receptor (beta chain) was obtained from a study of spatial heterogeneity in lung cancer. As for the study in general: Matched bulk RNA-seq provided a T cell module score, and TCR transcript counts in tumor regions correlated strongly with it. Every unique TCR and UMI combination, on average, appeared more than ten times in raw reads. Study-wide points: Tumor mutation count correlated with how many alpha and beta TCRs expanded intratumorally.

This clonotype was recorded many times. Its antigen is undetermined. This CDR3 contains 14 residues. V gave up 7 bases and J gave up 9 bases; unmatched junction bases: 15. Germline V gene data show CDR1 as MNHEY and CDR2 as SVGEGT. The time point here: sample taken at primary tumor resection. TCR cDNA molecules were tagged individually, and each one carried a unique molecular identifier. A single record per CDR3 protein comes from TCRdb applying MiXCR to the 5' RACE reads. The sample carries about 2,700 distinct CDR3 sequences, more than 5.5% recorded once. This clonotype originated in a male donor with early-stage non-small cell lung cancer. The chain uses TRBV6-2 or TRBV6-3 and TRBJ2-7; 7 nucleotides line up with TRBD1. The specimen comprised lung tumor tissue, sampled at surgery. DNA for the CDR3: TGTGCCAGCACCCCGGGACAGCCTCCCCTACGGCAGTACTTC. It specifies CASTPGQPPLRQYF.